The clone carrying this T cell receptor (beta chain) showed up just a few times. The data were taken from a study of blood T cell repertoires in COVID-19. On the study more broadly: Samples came from the United States, Italy and Spain, spanning acute and convalescent COVID-19. T cells, B-cell-depleted T cells, or PBMCs provided the cDNA or gDNA that served as material.

Participants were aged roughly 18 to 89 years from roughly 25 US areas. Per the original data handling: Estimates of nucleated cell counts were drawn from the amplification of reference gene primers. Data came from immunoSEQ multiplex PCR; TCRdb stores just in-frame clones and leaves some out. V and J calls and clone size are as listed in that table; D and trimming were resolved from the DNA. This sample has roughly 150,000 clones, with about 84% found just once. The sequencing input was PBMCs or T cells enriched from blood (not recorded which). The TCR comes from a middle-aged woman with acute COVID-19.

This CDR3 is CAAGEGSYNSPLHF. CDR3 DNA: TGTGCCGCCGGGGAGGGCTCCTATAATTCACCCCTCCACTTT. This chain links TRBV6-5 with TRBJ1-6; unclear D gene. This CDR3 has 14 residues. V was cut by 11 bases and J by 0 bases, with 11 bases left in between. Per the germline V gene, CDR1 is MNHEY and CDR2 is SVGAGI.